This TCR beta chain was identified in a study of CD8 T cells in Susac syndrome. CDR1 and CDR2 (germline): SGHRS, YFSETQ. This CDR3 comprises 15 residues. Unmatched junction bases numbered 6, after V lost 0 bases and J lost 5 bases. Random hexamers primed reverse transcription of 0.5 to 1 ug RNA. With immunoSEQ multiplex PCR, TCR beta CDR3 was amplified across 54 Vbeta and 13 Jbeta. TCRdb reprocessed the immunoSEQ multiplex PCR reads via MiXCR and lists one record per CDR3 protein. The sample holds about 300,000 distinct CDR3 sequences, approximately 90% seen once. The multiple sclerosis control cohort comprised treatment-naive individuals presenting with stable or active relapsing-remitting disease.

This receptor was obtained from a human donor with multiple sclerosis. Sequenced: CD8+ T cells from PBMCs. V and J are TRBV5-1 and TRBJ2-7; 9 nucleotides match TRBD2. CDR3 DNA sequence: TGCGCCAGCAGCTTGGCCTGGCTAGCGGGAAACGAGCAGTACTTC. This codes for CASSLAWLAGNEQYF.